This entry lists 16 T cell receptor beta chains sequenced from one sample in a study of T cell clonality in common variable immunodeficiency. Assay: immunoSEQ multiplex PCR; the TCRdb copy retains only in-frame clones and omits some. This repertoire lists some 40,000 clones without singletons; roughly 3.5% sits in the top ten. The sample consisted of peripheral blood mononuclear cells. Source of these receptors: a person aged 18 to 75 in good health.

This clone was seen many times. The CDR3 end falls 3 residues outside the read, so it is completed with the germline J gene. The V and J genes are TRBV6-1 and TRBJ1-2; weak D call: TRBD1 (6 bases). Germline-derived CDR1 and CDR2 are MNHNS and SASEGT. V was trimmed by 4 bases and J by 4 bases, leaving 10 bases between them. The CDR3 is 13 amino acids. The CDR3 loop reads CASSGGQFYGYTF. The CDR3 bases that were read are TGTGCCAGCAGTGGCGGACAGTTCTATGGC.

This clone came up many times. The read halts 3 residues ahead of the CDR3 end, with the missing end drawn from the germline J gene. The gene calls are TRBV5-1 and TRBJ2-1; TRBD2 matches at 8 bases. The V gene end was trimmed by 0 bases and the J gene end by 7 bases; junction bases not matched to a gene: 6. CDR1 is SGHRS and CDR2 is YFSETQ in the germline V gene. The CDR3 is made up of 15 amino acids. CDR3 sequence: CASSLERGGRNEQFF. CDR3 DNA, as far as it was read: TGCGCCAGCAGCTTGGAACGGGGGGGCAGGAATGAG.

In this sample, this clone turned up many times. The sequenced CDR3 bases are TGCAGCGTTGAACACTCGTTTGGT. Encoded protein: CSVEHSFG. The entire CDR3 protein is CSVEHSFGQYF. The chain uses TRBV29-1 and TRBJ2-4; D remains ambiguous. The sequenced fragment ends 3 residues before the CDR3 boundary, so the rest is inferred from the germline J gene. CDR3 size: 11 residues. CDR1 is SQVTM and CDR2 is ANQGSEA in the germline V gene.

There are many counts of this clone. The CDR3 loop is CAIRKGLAGVQETQYF. The part of the CDR3 DNA that was read is TGTGCCATCAGGAAAGGACTAGCGGGGGTCCAAGAGACC. J is TRBJ2-5 and V is TRBV10-3; 13 bases align to TRBD2. The CDR3 end is not reached by the read, which stops 3 residues before it; the germline J gene fills it in. CDR1 is ENHRY, CDR2 SYGVKD, per germline. V lost 6 bases to trimming and J lost 1 base; unmatched junction nucleotides: 5. This CDR3 has 16 residues.

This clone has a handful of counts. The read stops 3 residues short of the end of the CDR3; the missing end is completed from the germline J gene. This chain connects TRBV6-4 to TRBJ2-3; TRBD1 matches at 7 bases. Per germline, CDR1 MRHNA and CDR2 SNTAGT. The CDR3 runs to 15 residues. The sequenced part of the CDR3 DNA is TGTGCCAGCAGTTATCCGGGACAGCCTAATCAGCCG. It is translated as CASSYPGQPNQP. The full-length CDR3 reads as CASSYPGQPNQPQYF.

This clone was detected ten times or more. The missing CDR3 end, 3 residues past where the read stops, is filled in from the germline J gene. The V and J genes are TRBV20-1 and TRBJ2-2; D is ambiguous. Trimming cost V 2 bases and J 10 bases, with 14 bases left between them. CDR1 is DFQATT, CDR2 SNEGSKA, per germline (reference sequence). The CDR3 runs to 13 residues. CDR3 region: CSARNPNQVELFF. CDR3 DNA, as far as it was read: TGCAGTGCTAGAAATCCTAATCAGGTGGAG.

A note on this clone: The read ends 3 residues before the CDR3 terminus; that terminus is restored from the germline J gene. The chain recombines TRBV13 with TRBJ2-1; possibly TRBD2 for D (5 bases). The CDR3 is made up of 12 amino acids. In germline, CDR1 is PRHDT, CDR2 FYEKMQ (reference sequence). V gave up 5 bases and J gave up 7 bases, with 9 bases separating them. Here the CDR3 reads CASSITSNEQFF. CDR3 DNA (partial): TGTGCCAGCAGCATAACTAGTAATGAG.

CDR3 DNA (partial): TGTGCCAGCAGCCCTCCGGGTGAC. It yields the protein CASSPPGD. The CDR3 in its entirety is CASSPPGDYTF. The rearrangement joins TRBV7-8 to TRBJ1-2; D is undetermined. The read comes to an end 3 residues before the CDR3 does, leaving the germline J gene to fill in the end. The CDR3 has 11 residues. The germline gives CDR1 SGHVS, CDR2 FQNEAQ. The whole variable domain, remainder taken from reference TRBV7-8 and TRBJ1-2, is GAGVSQSPRYKVAKRGQDVALRCDPISGHVSLFWYQQALGQGPEFLTYFQNEAQLDKSGLPSDRFFAERPEGSVSTLKIQRTQQEDSAVYLCASSPPGDYTFGSGTRLTVV.

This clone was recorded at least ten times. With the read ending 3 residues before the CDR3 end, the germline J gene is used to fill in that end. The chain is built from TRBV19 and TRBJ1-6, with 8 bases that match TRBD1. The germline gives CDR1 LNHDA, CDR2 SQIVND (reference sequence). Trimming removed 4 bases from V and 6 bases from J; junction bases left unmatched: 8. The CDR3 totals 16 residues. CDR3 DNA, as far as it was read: TGTGCCAGTAGTACCCCCCTGACAGGGGTTAATTCACCC. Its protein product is CASSTPLTGVNSP. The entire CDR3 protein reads CASSTPLTGVNSPLHF. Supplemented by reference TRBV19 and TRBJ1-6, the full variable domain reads DGGITQSPKYLFRKEGQNVTLSCEQNLNHDAMYWYRQDPGQGLRLIYYSQIVNDFQKGDIAEGYSVSREKKESFPLTVTSAQKNPTAFYLCASSTPLTGVNSPLHFGNGTRLTVT.

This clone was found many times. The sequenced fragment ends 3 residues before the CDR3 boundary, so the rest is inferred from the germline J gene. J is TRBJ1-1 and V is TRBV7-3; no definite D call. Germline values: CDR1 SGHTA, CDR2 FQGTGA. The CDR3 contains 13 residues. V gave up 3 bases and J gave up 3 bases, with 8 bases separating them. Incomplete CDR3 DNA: TGTGCCAGCAGCTTCTCAGTGGACACTGAA. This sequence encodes CASSFSVDTE. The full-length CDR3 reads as CASSFSVDTEAFF. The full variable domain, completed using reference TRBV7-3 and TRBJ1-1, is GAGVSQTPSNKVTEKGKYVELRCDPISGHTALYWYRQSLGQGPEFLIYFQGTGAADDSGLPNDRFFAVRPEGSVSTLKIQRTERGDSAVYLCASSFSVDTEAFFGQGTRLTVV.

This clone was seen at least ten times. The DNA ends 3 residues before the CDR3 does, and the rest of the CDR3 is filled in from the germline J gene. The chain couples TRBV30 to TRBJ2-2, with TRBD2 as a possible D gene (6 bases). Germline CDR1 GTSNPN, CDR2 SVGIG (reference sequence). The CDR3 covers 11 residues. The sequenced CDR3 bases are TGTGCCACGAGGACTAATGAAAAG. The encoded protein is CATRTNEK. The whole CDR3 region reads CATRTNEKLFF. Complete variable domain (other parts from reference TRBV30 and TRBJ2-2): SQTIHQWPATLVQPVGSPLSLECTVEGTSNPNLYWYRQAAGRGLQLLFYSVGIGQISSEVPQNLSASRPQDRQFILSSKKLLLSDSGFYLCATRTNEKLFFGEGSRLTVL.

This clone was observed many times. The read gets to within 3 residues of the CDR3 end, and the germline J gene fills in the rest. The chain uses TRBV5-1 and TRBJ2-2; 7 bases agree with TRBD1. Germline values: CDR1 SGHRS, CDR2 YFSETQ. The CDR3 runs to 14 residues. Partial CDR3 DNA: TGCGCCAGCAGCCCCGGGACAGCTAATGAAAAG. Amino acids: CASSPGTANEK. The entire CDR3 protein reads CASSPGTANEKLFF.

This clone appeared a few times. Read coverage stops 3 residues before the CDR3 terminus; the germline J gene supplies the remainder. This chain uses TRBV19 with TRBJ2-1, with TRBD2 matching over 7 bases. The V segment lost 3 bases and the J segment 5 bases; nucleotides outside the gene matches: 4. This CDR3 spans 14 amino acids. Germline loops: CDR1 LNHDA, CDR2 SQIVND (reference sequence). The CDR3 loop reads CASSILAENNEQFF. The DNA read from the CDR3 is TGTGCCAGTAGTATCCTAGCGGAGAACAATGAG.

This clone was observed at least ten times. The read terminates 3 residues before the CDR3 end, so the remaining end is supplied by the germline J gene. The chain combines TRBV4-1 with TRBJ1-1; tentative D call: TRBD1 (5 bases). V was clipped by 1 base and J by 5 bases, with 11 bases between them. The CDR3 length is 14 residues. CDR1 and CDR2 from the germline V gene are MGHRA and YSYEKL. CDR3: CASSQGGGKTEAFF. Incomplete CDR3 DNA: TGCGCCAGCAGCCAAGGGGGGGGTAAGACTGAA.

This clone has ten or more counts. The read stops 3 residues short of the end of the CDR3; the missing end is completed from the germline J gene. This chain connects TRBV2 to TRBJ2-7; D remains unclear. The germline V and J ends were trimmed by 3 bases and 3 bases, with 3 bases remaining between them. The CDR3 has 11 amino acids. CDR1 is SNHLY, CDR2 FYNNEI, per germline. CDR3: CASSDNYEQYF. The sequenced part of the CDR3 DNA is TGTGCCAGCAGTGATAACTACGAG.

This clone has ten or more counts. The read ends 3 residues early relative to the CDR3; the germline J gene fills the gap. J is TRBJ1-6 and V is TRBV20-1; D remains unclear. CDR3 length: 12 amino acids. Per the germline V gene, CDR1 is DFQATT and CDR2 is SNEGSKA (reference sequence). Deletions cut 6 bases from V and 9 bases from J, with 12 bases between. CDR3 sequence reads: CSAEGSGSPLHF. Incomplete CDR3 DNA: TGCAGTGCCGAGGGCAGTGGTTCACCC.